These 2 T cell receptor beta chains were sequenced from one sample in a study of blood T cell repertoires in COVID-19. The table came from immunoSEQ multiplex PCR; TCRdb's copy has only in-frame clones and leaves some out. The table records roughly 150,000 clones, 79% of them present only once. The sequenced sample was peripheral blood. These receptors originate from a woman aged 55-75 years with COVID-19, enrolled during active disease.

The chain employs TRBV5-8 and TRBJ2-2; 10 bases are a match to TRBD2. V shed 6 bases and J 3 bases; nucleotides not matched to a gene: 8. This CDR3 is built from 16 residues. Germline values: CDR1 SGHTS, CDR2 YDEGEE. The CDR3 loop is CASTLSGRRYTGELFF. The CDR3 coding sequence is TGTGCCAGCACCCTTAGCGGGAGGCGCTACACCGGGGAGCTGTTTTTT.

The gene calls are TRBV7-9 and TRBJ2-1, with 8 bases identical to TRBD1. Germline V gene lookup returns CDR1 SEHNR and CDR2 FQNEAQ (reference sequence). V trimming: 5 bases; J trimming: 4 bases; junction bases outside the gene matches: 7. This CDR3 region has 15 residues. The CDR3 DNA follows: TGTGCCAGCAGCCACCGGGACAGGACTTACAATGAGCAGTTCTTC. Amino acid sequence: CASSHRDRTYNEQFF.